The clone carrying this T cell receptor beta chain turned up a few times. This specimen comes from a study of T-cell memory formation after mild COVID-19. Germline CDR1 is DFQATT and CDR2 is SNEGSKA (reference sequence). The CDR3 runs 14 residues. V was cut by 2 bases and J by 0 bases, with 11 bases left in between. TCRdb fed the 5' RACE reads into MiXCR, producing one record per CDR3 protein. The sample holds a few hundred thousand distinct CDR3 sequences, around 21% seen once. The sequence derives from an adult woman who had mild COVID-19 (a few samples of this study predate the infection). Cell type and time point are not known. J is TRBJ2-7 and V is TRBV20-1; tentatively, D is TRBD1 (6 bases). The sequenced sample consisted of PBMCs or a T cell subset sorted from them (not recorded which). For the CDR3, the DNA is TGCAGTGCTAGACCCCGGACAGACTCCTACGAGCAGTACTTC. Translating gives CSARPRTDSYEQYF.